This T cell receptor (beta chain) was sequenced for a study of blood T cell repertoires in COVID-19. As for the study in general: PBMCs, B-cell-depleted T cells, or T cells were the source of the cDNA or gDNA that made up the material.

This CDR3 spans 15 amino acids. The V gene end was trimmed by 4 bases and the J gene end by 7 bases; junction bases not matched to a gene: 6. Germline V gene data show CDR1 as MDHEN and CDR2 as SYDVKM. Adults between roughly 18 and 89 years of age took part from 24 US areas. Participants reported their clinical history, and cohort assignment relied on those reports. As handled by the study authors: Estimates of nucleated cell counts were drawn from the amplification of reference gene primers. Here immunoSEQ multiplex PCR was the method, and the copy in TCRdb shows in-frame clones only, minus some. That table is the source of V, J and clone size, and D and trimming were worked out from the DNA. Of about 190,000 clones in the sample, approximately 85% were seen once.

This chain joins TRBV28 and TRBJ2-6, with TRBD2 matching over 8 bases. This TCR came from a man aged 35-49 years with acute COVID-19. The sequencing input was PBMCs or T cells enriched from blood (not recorded which). The CDR3 loop reads CASSSRGRSANVLTF. CDR3 coding DNA: TGTGCCAGCAGTTCCCGCGGGAGGAGCGCCAACGTCCTGACTTTC.